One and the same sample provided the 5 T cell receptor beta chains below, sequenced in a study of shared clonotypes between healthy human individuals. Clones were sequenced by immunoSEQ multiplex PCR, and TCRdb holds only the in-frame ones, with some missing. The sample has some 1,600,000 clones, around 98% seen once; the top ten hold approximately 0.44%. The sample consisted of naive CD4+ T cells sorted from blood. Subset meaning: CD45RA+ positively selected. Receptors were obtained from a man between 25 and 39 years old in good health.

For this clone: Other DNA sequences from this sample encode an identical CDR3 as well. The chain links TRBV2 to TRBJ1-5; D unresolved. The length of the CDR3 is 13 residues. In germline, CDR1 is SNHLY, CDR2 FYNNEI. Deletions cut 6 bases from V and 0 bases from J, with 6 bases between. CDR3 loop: CASRSDSNQPQHF. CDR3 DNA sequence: TGTGCCAGCAGATCAGATAGCAATCAGCCCCAGCATTTT.

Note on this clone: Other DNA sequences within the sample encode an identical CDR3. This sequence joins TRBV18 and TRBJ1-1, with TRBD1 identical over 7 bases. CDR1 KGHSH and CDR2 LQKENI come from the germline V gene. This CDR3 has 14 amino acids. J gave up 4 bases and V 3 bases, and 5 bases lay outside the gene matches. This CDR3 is CASSPLQGTTEAFF. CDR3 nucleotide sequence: TGTGCCAGCTCACCTCTACAGGGGACCACTGAAGCTTTCTTT.

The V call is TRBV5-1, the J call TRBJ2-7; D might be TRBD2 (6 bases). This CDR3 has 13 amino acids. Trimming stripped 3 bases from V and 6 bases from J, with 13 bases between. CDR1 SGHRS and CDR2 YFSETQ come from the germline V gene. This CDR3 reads CASSSTVGGEQYF. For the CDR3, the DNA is TGCGCCAGCAGCTCGACCGTCGGGGGCGAGCAGTACTTC.

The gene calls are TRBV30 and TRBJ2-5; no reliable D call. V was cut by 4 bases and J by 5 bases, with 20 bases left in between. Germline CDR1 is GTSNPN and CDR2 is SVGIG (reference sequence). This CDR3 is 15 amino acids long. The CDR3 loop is CAWIGSAARVETQYF. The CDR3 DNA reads TGTGCCTGGATAGGGTCCGCCGCCCGAGTTGAGACCCAGTACTTC.

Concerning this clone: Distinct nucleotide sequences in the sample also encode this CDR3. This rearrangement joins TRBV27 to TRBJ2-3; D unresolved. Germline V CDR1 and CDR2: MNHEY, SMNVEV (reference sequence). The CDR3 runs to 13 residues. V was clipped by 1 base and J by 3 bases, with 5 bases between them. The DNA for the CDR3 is TGTGCCAGCAGTTTATTTAGGACAGATACGCAGTATTTT. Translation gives CASSLFRTDTQYF.